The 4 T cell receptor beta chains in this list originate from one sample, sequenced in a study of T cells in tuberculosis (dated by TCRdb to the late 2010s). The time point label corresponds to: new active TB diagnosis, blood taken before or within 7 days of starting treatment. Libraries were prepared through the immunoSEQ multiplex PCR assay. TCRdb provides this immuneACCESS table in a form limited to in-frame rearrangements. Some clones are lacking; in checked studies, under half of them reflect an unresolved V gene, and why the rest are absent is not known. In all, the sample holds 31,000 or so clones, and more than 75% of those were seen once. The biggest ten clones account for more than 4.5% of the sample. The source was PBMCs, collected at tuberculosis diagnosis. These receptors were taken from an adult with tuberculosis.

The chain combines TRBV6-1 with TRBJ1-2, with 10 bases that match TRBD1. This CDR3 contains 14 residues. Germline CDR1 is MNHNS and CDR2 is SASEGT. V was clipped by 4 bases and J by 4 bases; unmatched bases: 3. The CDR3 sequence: CASSGDRGPYGYTF. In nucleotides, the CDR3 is TGTGCCAGCAGTGGGGACAGGGGCCCCTATGGCTACACCTTC.

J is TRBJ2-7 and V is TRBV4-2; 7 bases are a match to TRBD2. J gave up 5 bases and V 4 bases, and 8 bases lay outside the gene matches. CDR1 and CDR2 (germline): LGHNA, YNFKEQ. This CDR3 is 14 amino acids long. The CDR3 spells CASSRGGLGDEQYF. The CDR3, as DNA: TGTGCCAGCAGCCGGGGAGGGCTCGGGGACGAGCAGTACTTC.

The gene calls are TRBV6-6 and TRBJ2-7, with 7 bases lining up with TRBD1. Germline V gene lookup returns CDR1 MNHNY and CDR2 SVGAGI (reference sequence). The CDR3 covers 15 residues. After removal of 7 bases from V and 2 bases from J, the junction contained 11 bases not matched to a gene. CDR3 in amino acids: CASNQGGGGTYEQYF. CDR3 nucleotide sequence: TGTGCCAGCAACCAAGGGGGCGGCGGCACCTACGAGCAGTACTTC.

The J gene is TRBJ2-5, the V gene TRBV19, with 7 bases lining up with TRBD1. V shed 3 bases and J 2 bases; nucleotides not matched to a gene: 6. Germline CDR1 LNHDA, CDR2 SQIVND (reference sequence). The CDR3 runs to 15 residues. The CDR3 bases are TGTGCCAGTAGTATGATATCAGGGGGACAAGAGACCCAGTACTTC. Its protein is CASSMISGGQETQYF. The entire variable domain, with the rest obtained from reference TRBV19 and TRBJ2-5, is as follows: DGGITQSPKYLFRKEGQNVTLSCEQNLNHDAMYWYRQDPGQGLRLIYYSQIVNDFQKGDIAEGYSVSREKKESFPLTVTSAQKNPTAFYLCASSMISGGQETQYFGPGTRLLVL.